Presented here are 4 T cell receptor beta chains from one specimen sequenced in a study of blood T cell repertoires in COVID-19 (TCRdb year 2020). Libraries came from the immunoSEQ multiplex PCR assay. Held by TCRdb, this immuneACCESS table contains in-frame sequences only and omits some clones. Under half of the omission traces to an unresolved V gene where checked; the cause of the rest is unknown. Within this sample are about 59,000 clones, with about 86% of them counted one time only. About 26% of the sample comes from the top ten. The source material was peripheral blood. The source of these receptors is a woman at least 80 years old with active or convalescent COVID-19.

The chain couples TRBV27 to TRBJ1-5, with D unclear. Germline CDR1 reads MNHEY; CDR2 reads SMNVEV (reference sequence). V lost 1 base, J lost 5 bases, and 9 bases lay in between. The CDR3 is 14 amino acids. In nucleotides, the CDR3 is TGTGCCAGCAGTTTATTTAGCGGGGATCAGCCCCAGCATTTT. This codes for CASSLFSGDQPQHF.

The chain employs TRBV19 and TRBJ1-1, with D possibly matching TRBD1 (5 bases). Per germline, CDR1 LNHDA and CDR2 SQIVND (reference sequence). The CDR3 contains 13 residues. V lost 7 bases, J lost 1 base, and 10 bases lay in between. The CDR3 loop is CASIKTANTEAFF. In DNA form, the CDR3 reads TGTGCCAGTATTAAGACAGCGAACACTGAAGCTTTCTTT.

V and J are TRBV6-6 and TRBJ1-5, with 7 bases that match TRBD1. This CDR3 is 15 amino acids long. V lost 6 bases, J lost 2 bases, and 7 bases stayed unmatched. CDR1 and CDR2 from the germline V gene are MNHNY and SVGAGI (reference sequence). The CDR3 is CASSLGGSGNQPQHF. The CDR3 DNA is TGTGCCAGCAGCCTAGGGGGCTCGGGCAATCAGCCCCAGCATTTT.

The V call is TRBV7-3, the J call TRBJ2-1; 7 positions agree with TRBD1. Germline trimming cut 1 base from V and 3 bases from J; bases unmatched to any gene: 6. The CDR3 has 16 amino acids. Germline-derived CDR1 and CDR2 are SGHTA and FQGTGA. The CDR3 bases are TGTGCCAGCAGCTTAATGGGGACAGAAAACTACAATGAGCAGTTCTTC. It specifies CASSLMGTENYNEQFF.